A single T cell receptor beta chain is shown here with its context. Its target is unknown. At one boundary the junction diverges from the germline segment, which might be a read error. This entry comes from a study of cytomegalovirus exposure and HLA in healthy donors. Whole-study context: The same platform was used for the 120 validation repertoires and the roughly 670 first-cohort repertoires, a later analysis reported.

Germline V gene lookup returns CDR1 MGHRA and CDR2 YSYEKL. The CDR3 extends over 16 amino acids. General study points: Specific recognition of CMV antigens was confirmed in vitro for three chains (all CMV-associated). With high specificity and sensitivity, the classifier reportedly diagnosed cytomegalovirus status. Cytomegalovirus-associated TCR beta chains were listed, numbering under 200.

Assay used: immunoSEQ multiplex PCR; TCRdb lists only in-frame clones, some missing. The repertoire holds approximately 170,000 clones, with around four fifths as singletons. The sample consisted of PBMCs. The chain joins TRBV4-1 to TRBJ1-2, with 10 bases fitting TRBD1. The receptor was derived from a man younger than 45 in good health and CMV-seropositive. CDR3 residues: CASSQLIEGTGVFTAF. The CDR3 region has the DNA TGCGCCAGCAGCCAACTGATTGAAGGGACAGGGGTTTTCACGGCCTTC.